The next 15 T cell receptor beta chains were all read from a single sample in a study of blood T cell repertoires in COVID-19. Assay used: immunoSEQ multiplex PCR; TCRdb lists only in-frame clones, some missing. The table shows approximately 220,000 clones, with approximately 83% occurring only once. The sequenced material came from peripheral blood. The receptor set was obtained from a woman in her sixties or seventies with acute or convalescent COVID-19.

The chain carries TRBV5-4 and TRBJ1-2; TRBD1 agrees at 9 bases. The CDR3 spans 14 residues. Germline assignment: CDR1 SGHNT and CDR2 YYREEE (reference sequence). V trimming: 3 bases; J trimming: 10 bases; junction bases outside the gene matches: 10. The CDR3 here is CASSSGTGTHSYTF. The DNA of the CDR3 is TGTGCCAGCAGCTCCGGGACAGGGACCCATTCCTACACCTTC.

The chain couples TRBV15 to TRBJ1-1; D might be TRBD1 (5 bases). Trimming cost V 5 bases and J 1 base, with 11 bases left between them. This CDR3 is built from 14 residues. Looked up from germline, CDR1 is LNHNV and CDR2 is YYDKDF (reference sequence). CDR3 loop: CATSPGHPNTEAFF. Written as DNA, the CDR3 is TGTGCCACCAGCCCCGGACACCCGAACACTGAAGCTTTCTTT.

The CDR3 bases are TGTGCCAGCAGCCAAGATTCTCAGCAGTTCTTC. This encodes CASSQDSQQFF. V usage is TRBV3-1 (or the pseudogene TRBV3-2) and J usage is TRBJ2-1; no definite D call. The germline CDR1 and CDR2 sequences are LGHDT and YNNKEL (reference sequence). V lost 0 bases to trimming and J lost 11 bases, with 5 bases between them. The CDR3 contains 11 residues.

Worth noting for this clone: The germline gene is not matched at one end of the junction; a read error may be the cause. This chain uses TRBV7-3 with TRBJ1-2; D might be TRBD1 (5 bases). Germline V lookup: CDR1 SGHTA, CDR2 FQGTGA. The CDR3 has 15 amino acids. CDR3 amino acids: CASSLMGGTNDGYTF. CDR3 coding DNA: TGTGCCAGCAGCTTAATGGGCGGGACTAACGATGGCTACACCTTC.

The CDR3 here is CAWSWVPRASGNTIYF. Here the CDR3 DNA reads TGTGCCTGGAGTTGGGTTCCCAGGGCATCTGGAAACACCATATATTTT. The rearrangement joins TRBV30 to TRBJ1-3; possible D gene TRBD1, 5 bases. This CDR3 contains 16 residues. Trimming removed 2 bases at V and 1 base at J, with 15 bases between. Germline V gene sequence: CDR1 GTSNPN, CDR2 SVGIG (reference sequence).

The table lists this clone with a few counts. V gene TRBV6-5 combines with J gene TRBJ1-3; D is unclear. The CDR3 runs to 11 residues. Trimming removed 6 bases at V and 8 bases at J, with 8 bases between. The germline V gene has CDR1 MNHEY and CDR2 SVGAGI. The CDR3 DNA follows: TGTGCCAGCAGCAAACTGGACACCATATATTTT. It specifies CASSKLDTIYF.

The CDR3 DNA reads as TGTGCCAGCAGCCCTCTTAGGGGGGGTTGGGGAGATACGCAGTATTTT. Protein product: CASSPLRGGWGDTQYF. The chain recombines TRBV7-2 with TRBJ2-3; TRBD2 is a possible D gene (7 bases). Deletions cut 5 bases from V and 5 bases from J, with 20 bases between. This CDR3 has 16 residues. Germline V gene data show CDR1 as SGHTA and CDR2 as FQGNSA. The variable domain in full, completed from reference TRBV7-2 and TRBJ2-3, reads GAGVSQSPSNKVTEKGKDVELRCDPISGHTALYWYRQSLGQGLEFLIYFQGNSAPDKSGLPSDRFSAERTGGSVSTLTIQRTQQEDSAVYLCASSPLRGGWGDTQYFGPGTRLTVL.

The chain combines TRBV5-4 with TRBJ1-1; no clear D gene. The CDR3 sequence is 12 residues long. Germline assignment: CDR1 SGHNT and CDR2 YYREEE (reference sequence). V was clipped by 4 bases and J by 4 bases, with 8 bases between them. The chain's CDR3 is CASSRAGTEAFF. The CDR3 region has the DNA TGTGCCAGCAGCCGCGCAGGCACTGAAGCTTTCTTT.

The chain links TRBV29-1 to TRBJ1-3; the D gene is possibly TRBD1 (5 bases). Germline lookup yields CDR1 SQVTM and CDR2 ANQGSEA. V shed 3 bases and J shed 7 bases, with 7 bases lying between them. The CDR3 covers 11 residues. In DNA form, the CDR3 reads TGCAGCGTTGAGCGGGGGAACACCATATATTTT. Translation: CSVERGNTIYF. Supplemented by reference TRBV29-1 and TRBJ1-3, the full variable domain reads SAVISQKPSRDICQRGTSLTIQCQVDSQVTMMFWYRQQPGQSLTLIATANQGSEATYESGFVIDKFPISRPNLTFSTLTVSNMSPEDSSIYLCSVERGNTIYFGEGSWLTVV.

This clone was observed a handful of times. This chain uses TRBV12-3 or TRBV12-4 with TRBJ1-2, with a tentative D call TRBD1 (6 bases). V lost 5 bases, J lost 8 bases, and 15 bases lay in between. The CDR3 length is 13 residues. CDR3 region: CASSPRTARGYTF. CDR3 in DNA: TGTGCCAGCAGTCCTAGGACAGCTCGGGGCTACACCTTC.

The chain recombines TRBV6-2 or TRBV6-3 with TRBJ2-1, with TRBD2 as a possible D gene (6 bases). The CDR3 has 16 amino acids. V was shortened by 6 bases and J by 0 bases, with 15 bases between the two germline ends. Germline CDR1 is MNHEY and CDR2 is SVGEGT. The CDR3 reads CASSQIRDSSYNEQFF. The CDR3 DNA reads as TGTGCCAGCAGCCAGATCCGGGACTCCTCCTACAATGAGCAGTTCTTC.

J is TRBJ2-7 and V is TRBV5-6; D gene uncertain. There are 13 residues in the CDR3. The ends were cut back, 0 bases at V and 4 bases at J, with 8 bases in the middle. In germline, CDR1 is SGHDT, CDR2 YYEEEE. CDR3 protein: CASSLGVAYEQYF. The CDR3 DNA reads TGTGCCAGCAGCTTGGGTGTGGCTTACGAGCAGTACTTC.

This sequence joins TRBV21-1 and TRBJ1-5. TRBV21-1 is designated a pseudogene. The CDR3 runs to 16 residues. The CDR3: CASSKGRGPLLQPQHF. The CDR3 nucleotides are TGTGCCAGCAGCAAAGGGAGGGGACCGCTCCTTCAGCCCCAGCATTTT.

With regard to this clone: This CDR3 is also generated by other DNA sequences in the sample. V usage is TRBV7-2 and J usage is TRBJ1-2; D remains ambiguous. This CDR3 is built from 14 residues. Trimming took 5 bases from V and 4 from J, leaving 14 bases between them. The germline CDR1 and CDR2 sequences are SGHTA and FQGNSA. Written as DNA, the CDR3 is TGTGCCAGCAGCCCCCGAGGCGGATTCTATGGCTACACCTTC. Translation: CASSPRGGFYGYTF.

The chain uses TRBV7-2 and TRBJ1-5; a possible D gene is TRBD1 (5 bases). V lost 5 bases and J lost 0, with 8 bases in between. Germline assignment: CDR1 SGHTA and CDR2 FQGNSA. This CDR3 comprises 14 residues. In DNA, the CDR3 is TGTGCCAGCAGCCCCGACAGTAGCAATCAGCCCCAGCATTTT. It specifies CASSPDSSNQPQHF.